This T cell receptor beta chain was sequenced for a study of metastatic and nonmetastatic thyroid tumors. TCRdb re-called the PCR reads through MiXCR. The data hold more than 10,000 clones, with approximately 27% observed a single time. CDR3 length: 17 amino acids. Germline V gene data show CDR1 as MNHNS and CDR2 as SASEGT. J lost 0 bases, V lost 6 bases, and 6 bases had no gene match. This clone is medium-sized. Patients had received no treatment of any kind before thyroid surgery. Sequencing was carried out using tumor tissue. The gene calls are TRBV6-1 and TRBJ2-6; TRBD1 agrees at 9 bases. The sequence was collected from a female donor with papillary thyroid cancer or a benign thyroid nodule (not recorded which). Some clones in this sample may be carry-over from other donors' samples. The CDR3 reads CASRQGQGSSGANVLTF. CDR3 coding DNA: TGTGCCAGCAGACAGGGACAGGGTAGCTCTGGGGCCAACGTCCTGACTTTC.